This T cell receptor (beta chain) was recorded in a study of beta chain features in type 1 diabetes. Expressed TCRB transcripts were sequenced after all isolated RNA was converted to cDNA. Naive, central memory and regulatory T cell samples averaged approximately 3.6 million immunoSEQ reads each. The table came from immunoSEQ multiplex PCR; TCRdb's copy has only in-frame clones and leaves some out. Among hundreds of thousands of clones, 9.5% to 13% were seen once, and the ten largest hold around 0.017%. This clone was seen a handful of times. Its target is unknown. Per donor, one heparinised blood draw averaged approximately 120 mL. Using CD45RO/CCR7/CD25/CD127/CD95/CD27, CD4+ naive, central memory, regulatory and stem cell-like memory cells were sorted. The ends were cut back, 5 bases at V and 5 bases at J, with 24 bases in the middle. Looked up from germline, CDR1 is SGHVS and CDR2 is FNYEAQ. CDR3 length: 17 residues.

Findings and limits, study-wide: When VDJ junctions were examined, type 1 diabetes patients showed fewer insertions and more deletions. In every one of the four CD4+ subsets, TCRB CDR3s were moderately but significantly shorter in Type 1 diabetes patients.

The V call is TRBV7-6, the J call TRBJ2-5; perhaps TRBD2 as D (6 bases). Material for sequencing was naive CD4+ T cells from blood. The origin of this receptor is a man aged 30-40 years with type 1 diabetes. The CDR3 reads CASSLGPGEQRRETQYF. CDR3 sequence (DNA): TGTGCCAGCAGCCTTGGGCCGGGAGAACAAAGACGGGAGACCCAGTACTTC.